This entry concerns a single TCR beta chain. The antigen is unknown. This entry is derived from a study of shared clonotypes between healthy human individuals. Study-wide results and limits: Larger estimated richness was generally recorded for naive subsets relative to memory subsets. A reduction in generation probabilities was seen for non-shared clonotypes relative to those shared by all four donors.

The naive CD8 fraction comprised CD45RO-negative cells positively selected for CCR7 and excluded terminally differentiated effector memory CD45RA+ cells. The CDR3 contains 13 residues. J gave up 6 bases and V 2 bases, and 4 bases lay outside the gene matches. In germline, CDR1 is MDHEN, CDR2 SYDVKM. Several immunoSEQ plates held equal portions of the genomic DNA taken from each subset. Per sorted-subset replicate PCR, input was around 200 ng DNA, representing roughly 30,000 T cell genomes. Sequenced by immunoSEQ multiplex PCR; TCRdb stores in-frame clones only, minus some. This repertoire shows 2 million to 2.5 million clones, about 92% found once; its top ten account for over 1.5%.

The chain employs TRBV28 and TRBJ2-7; 7 positions agree with TRBD1. Sequenced input: naive CD8+ T cells from PBMCs. The clonotype originates from a man aged 18 to 29 in good health. Some clones in this sample may be carry-over from other donors' samples. CDR3: CASSLPTGREQYF. The CDR3 DNA reads TGTGCCAGCAGTTTACCGACAGGGCGCGAGCAGTACTTC. Based on the CDR3 plus reference TRBV28 and TRBJ2-7, the full variable domain is DVKVTQSSRYLVKRTGEKVFLECVQDMDHENMFWYRQDPGLGLRLIYFSYDVKMKEKGDIPEGYSVSREKKERFSLILESASTNQTSMYLCASSLPTGREQYFGPGTRLTVT.